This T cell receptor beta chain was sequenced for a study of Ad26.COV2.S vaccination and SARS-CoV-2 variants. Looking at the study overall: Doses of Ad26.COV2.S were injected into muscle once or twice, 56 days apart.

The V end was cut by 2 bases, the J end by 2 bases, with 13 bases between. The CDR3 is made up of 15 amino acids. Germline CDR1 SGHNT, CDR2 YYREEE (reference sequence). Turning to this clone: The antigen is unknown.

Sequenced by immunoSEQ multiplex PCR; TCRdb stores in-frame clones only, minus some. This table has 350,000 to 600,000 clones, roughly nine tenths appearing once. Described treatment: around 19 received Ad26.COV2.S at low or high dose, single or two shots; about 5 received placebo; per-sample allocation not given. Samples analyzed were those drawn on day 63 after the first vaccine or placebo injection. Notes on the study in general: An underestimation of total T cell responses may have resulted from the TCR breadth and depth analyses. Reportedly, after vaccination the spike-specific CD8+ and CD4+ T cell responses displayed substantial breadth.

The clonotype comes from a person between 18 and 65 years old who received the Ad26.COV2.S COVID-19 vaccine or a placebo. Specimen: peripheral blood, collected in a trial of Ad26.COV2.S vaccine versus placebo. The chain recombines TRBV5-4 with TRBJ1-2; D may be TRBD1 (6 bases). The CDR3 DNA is TGTGCCAGCAGCTTTGCCGACAGGAAAAACTATGGCTACACCTTC. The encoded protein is CASSFADRKNYGYTF. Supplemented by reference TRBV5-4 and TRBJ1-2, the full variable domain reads ETGVTQSPTHLIKTRGQQVTLRCSSQSGHNTVSWYQQALGQGPQFIFQYYREEENGRGNFPPRFSGLQFPNYSSELNVNALELDDSALYLCASSFADRKNYGYTFGSGTRLTVV.